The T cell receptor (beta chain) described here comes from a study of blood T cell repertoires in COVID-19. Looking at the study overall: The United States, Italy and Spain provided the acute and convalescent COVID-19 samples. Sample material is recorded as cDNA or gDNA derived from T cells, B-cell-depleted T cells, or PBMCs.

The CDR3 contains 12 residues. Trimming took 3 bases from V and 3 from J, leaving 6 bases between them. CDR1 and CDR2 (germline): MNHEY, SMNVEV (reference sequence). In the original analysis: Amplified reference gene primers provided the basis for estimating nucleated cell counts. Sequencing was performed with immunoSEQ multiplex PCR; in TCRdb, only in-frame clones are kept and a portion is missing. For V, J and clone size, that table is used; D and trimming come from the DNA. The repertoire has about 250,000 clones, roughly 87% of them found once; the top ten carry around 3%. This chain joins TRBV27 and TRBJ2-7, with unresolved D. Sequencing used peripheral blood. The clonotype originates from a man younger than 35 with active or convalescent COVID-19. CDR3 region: CASSFGGYEQYF. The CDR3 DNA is TGTGCCAGCAGTTTTGGCGGCTACGAGCAGTACTTC.